This TCR beta chain was retrieved from a study of T cell repertoires in cytomegalovirus infection. Looking at the study overall: Public TCR beta signatures provided an indication of both CMV infection and a matching HLA type.

This clonotype was seen many times. Antigen unknown. Study-level results: Dominating the ex vivo response were HLA-C-restricted CMV-specific TCR beta clonotypes. Identification of carriers of CMV plus the relevant HLA was achieved through cumulative public TCR beta family frequency.

TCRdb passed the reads through MiXCR, listing each CDR3 protein once. The table lists some 300,000 distinct CDR3 sequences, 9.6% of them singletons. There are 15 residues in the CDR3. V was clipped by 4 bases and J by 1 base, with 13 bases between them. Germline V gene sequence: CDR1 MNHEY, CDR2 SVGEGT. Input material: PBMCs. The chain employs TRBV6-2 or TRBV6-3 and TRBJ1-1; no definite D call. The TCR comes from a human donor in good health (CMV status not recorded). Some clones in this sample may be carry-over from other donors' samples. The chain's CDR3 is CASSSEGRPNTEAFF. Here the CDR3 DNA reads TGTGCCAGCAGTTCCGAAGGCAGACCGAACACTGAAGCTTTCTTT.